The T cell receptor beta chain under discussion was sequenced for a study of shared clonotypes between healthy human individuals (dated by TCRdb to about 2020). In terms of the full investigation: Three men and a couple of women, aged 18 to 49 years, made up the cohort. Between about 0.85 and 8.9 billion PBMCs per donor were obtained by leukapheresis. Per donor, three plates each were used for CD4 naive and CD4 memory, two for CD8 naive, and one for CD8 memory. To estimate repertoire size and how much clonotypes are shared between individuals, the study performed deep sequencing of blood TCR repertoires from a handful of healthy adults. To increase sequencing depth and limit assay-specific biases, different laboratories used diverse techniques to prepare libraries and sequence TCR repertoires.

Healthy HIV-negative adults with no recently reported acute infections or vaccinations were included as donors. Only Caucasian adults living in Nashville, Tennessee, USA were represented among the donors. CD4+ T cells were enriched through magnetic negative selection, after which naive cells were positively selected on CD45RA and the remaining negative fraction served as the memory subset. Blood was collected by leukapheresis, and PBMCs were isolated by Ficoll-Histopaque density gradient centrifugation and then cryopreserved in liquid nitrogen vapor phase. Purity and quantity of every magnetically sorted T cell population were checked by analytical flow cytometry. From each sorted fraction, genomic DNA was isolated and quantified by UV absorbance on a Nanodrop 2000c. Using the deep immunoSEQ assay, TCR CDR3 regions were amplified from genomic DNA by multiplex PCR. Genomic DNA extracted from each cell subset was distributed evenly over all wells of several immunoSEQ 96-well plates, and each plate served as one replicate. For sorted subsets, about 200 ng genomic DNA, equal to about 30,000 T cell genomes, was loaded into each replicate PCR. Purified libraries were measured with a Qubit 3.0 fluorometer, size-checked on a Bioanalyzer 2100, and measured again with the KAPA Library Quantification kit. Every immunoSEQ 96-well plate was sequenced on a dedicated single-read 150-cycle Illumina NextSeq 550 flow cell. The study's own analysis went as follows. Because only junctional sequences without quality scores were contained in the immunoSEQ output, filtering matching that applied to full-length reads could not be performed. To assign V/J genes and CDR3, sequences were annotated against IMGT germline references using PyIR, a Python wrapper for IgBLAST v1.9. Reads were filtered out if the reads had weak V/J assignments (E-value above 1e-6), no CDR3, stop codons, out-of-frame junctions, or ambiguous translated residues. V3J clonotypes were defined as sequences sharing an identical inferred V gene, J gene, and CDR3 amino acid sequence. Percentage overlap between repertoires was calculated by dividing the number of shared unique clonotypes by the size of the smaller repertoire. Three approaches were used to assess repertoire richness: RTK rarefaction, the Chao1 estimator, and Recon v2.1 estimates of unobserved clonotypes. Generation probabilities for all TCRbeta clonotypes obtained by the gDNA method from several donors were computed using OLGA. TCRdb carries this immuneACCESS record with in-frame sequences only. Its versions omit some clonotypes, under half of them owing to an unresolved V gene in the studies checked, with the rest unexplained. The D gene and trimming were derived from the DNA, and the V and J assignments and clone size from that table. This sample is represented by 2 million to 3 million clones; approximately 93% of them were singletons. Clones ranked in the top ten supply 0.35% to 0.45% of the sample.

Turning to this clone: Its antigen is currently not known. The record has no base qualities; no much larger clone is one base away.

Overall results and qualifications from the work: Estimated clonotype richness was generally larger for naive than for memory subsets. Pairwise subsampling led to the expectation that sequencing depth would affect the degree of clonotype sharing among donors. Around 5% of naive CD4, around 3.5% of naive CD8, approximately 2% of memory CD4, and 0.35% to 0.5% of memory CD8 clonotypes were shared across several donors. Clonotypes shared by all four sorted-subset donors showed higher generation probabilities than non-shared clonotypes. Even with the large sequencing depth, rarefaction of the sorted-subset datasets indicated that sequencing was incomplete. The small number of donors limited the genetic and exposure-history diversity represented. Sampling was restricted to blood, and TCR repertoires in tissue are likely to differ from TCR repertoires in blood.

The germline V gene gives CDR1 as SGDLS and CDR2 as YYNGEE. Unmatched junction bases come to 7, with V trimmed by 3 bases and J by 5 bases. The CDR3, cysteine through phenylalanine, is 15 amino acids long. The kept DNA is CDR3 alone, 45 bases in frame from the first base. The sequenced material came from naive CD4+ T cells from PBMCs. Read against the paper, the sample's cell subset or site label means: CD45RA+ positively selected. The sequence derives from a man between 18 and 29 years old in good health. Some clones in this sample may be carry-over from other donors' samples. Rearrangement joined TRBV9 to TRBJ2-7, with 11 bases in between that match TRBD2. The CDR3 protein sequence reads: CASSATSGSWHEQYF. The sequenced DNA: TGTGCCAGCAGCGCAACTAGCGGGAGCTGGCACGAGCAGTACTTC.